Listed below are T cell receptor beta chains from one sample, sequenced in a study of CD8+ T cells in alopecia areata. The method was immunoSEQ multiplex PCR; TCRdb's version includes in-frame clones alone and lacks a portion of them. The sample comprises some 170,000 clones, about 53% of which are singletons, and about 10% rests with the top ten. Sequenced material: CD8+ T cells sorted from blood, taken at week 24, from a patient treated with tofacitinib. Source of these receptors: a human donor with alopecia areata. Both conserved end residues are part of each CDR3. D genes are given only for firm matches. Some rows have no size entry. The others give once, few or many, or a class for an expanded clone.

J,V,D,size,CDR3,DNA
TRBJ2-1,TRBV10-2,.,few,CASSDSRYNEQFF,TGCGCCAGCAGTGACAGTCGCTACAATGAGCAGTTCTTC
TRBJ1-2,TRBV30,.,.,CAWGGYGYTF,TGTGCCTGGGGCGGCTATGGCTACACCTTC
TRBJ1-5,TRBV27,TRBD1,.,CASSKEGAFQPQHF,TGTGCCAGCAGCAAAGAGGGGGCGTTTCAGCCCCAGCATTTT
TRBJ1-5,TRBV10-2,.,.,CASSENRDQPQHF,TGCGCCAGCAGTGAGAACAGGGACCAGCCCCAGCATTTT
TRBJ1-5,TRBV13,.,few,CASSRGNQPQHF,TGTGCCAGCAGCCGAGGCAATCAGCCCCAGCATTTT
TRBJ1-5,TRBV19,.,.,CASSISADNQPQHF,TGTGCCAGTAGTATATCGGCAGACAATCAGCCCCAGCATTTT
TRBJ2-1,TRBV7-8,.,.,CASSSELNEQFF,TGTGCCAGCAGCTCGGAACTCAATGAGCAGTTCTTC
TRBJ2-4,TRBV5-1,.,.,CASSRDLAKNIQYF,TGCGCCAGCAGCCGGGATTTAGCCAAAAACATTCAGTACTTC
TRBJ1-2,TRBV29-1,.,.,CSVERGDYGYTF,TGCAGCGTTGAAAGGGGCGACTATGGCTACACCTTC
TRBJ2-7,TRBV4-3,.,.,CASSQDNDLSSYEQYF,TGCGCCAGCAGCCAAGATAACGACCTTAGCTCCTACGAGCAGTACTTC
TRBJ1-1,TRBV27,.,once,CASSFGQNTEAFF,TGTGCCAGCAGTTTCGGACAGAACACTGAAGCTTTCTTT
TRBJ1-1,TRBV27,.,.,CASSLSGGNTEAFF,TGTGCCAGCAGTTTATCTGGCGGGAACACTGAAGCTTTCTTT
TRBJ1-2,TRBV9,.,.,CASSVDRYGYTF,TGTGCCAGCAGCGTAGACCGCTATGGCTACACCTTC
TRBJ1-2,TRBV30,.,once,CAWSGTKESEYGYTF,TGTGCCTGGAGTGGGACAAAGGAGTCCGAATATGGCTACACCTTC
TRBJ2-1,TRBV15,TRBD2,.,CATSAGGGGGHDNEQFF,TGTGCCACCAGCGCCGGGGGGGGCGGGGGGCATGACAATGAGCAGTTCTTC
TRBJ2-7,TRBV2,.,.,CASIGEVTYEQYF,TGTGCCAGCATCGGGGAGGTCACTTACGAGCAGTACTTC
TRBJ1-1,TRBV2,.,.,CASSEGAGAVTEAFF,TGTGCCAGCAGTGAAGGTGCAGGGGCGGTCACTGAAGCTTTCTTT
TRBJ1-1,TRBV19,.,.,CASSLNTEAFF,TGTGCCAGTAGTTTAAACACTGAAGCTTTCTTT
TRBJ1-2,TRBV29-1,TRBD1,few,CSVEGQGVYGYTF,TGCAGCGTTGAAGGCCAGGGGGTATATGGCTACACCTTC
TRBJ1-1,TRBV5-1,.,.,CASSLRFATEAFF,TGCGCCAGCAGCCTACGATTTGCCACTGAAGCTTTCTTT
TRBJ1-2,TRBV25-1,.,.,CASDSNYGYTF,TGTGCCAGCGACAGCAACTATGGCTACACCTTC
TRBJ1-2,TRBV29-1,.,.,CSVESGINYGYTF,TGCAGCGTTGAGTCGGGCATCAACTATGGCTACACCTTC
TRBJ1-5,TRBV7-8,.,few,CASSLGLVDGVYNQPQHF,TGTGCCAGCAGCTTAGGGTTAGTGGACGGAGTTTACAATCAGCCCCAGCATTTT
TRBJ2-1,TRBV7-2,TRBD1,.,CASSSPGQGYNEQFF,TGTGCCAGCAGCTCGCCGGGACAGGGTTATAATGAGCAGTTCTTC
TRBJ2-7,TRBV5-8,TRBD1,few,CAIRDRGLYEQYF,TGTGCCATCCGGGACAGGGGGCTCTACGAGCAGTACTTC
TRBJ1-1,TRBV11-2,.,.,CASSSYGPNTEAFF,TGTGCCAGCAGCTCCTACGGACCGAACACTGAAGCTTTCTTT
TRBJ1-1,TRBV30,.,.,CAWSVMGAYTEAFF,TGTGCCTGGAGTGTAATGGGGGCTTATACTGAAGCTTTCTTT
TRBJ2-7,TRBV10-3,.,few,CAISESVDEQYF,TGTGCCATCAGTGAGTCGGTGGACGAGCAGTACTTC
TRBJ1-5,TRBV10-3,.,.,CAISESEDSSNQPQHF,TGTGCCATCAGTGAGTCAGAGGACAGTTCCAATCAGCCCCAGCATTTT
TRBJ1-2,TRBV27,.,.,CASSLSPYYGYTF,TGTGCCAGCAGTTTATCCCCATACTATGGCTACACCTTC
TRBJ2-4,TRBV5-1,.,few,CASSLGREDIQYF,TGCGCCAGCAGCTTAGGACGGGAAGACATTCAGTACTTC
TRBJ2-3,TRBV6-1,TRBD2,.,CASSEAPYGGEGLTDTQYF,TGTGCCAGCAGTGAAGCCCCTTACGGGGGGGAGGGCCTCACAGATACGCAGTATTTT
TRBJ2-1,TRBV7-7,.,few,CASSPGETEDEQFF,TGTGCCAGCAGCCCCGGCGAAACCGAGGATGAGCAGTTCTTC
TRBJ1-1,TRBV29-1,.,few,CSVEPDKNTEAFF,TGCAGCGTTGAACCGGACAAGAACACTGAAGCTTTCTTT
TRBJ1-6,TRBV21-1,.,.,CASSKEGGAGNNSPLHF,TGTGCCAGCAGCAAAGAAGGTGGGGCAGGGAACAATTCACCCCTCCACTTT
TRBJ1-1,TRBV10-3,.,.,CAISTGANTEAFF,TGTGCCATCAGTACCGGGGCTAACACTGAAGCTTTCTTT
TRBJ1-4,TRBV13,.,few,CASSTQPSRLFEKLFF,TGTGCCAGCAGCACCCAACCCTCTCGCTTGTTCGAAAAACTGTTTTTT
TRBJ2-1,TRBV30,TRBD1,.,CAWNLQGARIYNEQFF,TGTGCCTGGAACCTACAGGGGGCGCGGATCTACAATGAGCAGTTCTTC
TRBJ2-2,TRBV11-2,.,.,CASSLQRSGELFF,TGTGCCAGCAGCCTACAGAGGTCCGGGGAGCTGTTTTTT
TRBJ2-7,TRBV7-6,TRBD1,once,CASSLGPDRDYEQYF,TGTGCCAGCAGCTTAGGGCCGGACAGGGACTACGAGCAGTACTTC
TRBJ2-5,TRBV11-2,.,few,CASSLTGLETQYF,TGTGCCAGCAGCTTAACAGGGTTGGAGACCCAGTACTTC
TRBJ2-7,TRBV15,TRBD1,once,CATSGTRDSSSYEQYF,TGTGCCACCAGCGGGACCCGGGACAGTAGCTCCTACGAGCAGTACTTC
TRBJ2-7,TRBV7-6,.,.,CASSSETGKSYEQYF,TGTGCCAGCAGCTCGGAGACAGGAAAATCCTACGAGCAGTACTTC
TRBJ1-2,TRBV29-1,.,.,CSVEGGYGYTF,TGCAGCGTTGAGGGTGGCTATGGCTACACCTTC
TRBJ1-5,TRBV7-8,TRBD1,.,CASSSGQGFQPQHF,TGTGCCAGCAGCTCGGGACAGGGCTTTCAGCCCCAGCATTTT
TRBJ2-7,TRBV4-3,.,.,CASSQQYRDYEQYF,TGCGCCAGCAGCCAACAATACAGGGACTACGAGCAGTACTTC
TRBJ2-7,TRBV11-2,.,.,CASSYDRPLNEQYF,TGTGCCAGCAGCTACGACAGGCCCCTCAACGAGCAGTACTTC
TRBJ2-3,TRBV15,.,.,CATSRAQQDTQYF,TGTGCCACCAGCAGAGCCCAGCAAGATACGCAGTATTTT
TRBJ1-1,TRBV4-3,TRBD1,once,CASSYDRGATEAFF,TGCGCCAGCAGCTATGACAGGGGCGCTACCGAAGCTTTCTTT
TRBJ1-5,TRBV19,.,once,CASSRSNQPQHF,TGTGCCAGTAGTAGGAGCAATCAGCCCCAGCATTTT
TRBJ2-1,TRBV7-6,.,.,CASSLVSGGSYNEQFF,TGTGCCAGCAGCTTAGTGTCAGGGGGGTCGTACAATGAGCAGTTCTTC
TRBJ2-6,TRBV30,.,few,CAWSGPELMANVLTF,TGTGCCTGGAGCGGCCCTGAGTTGATGGCCAACGTCCTGACTTTC
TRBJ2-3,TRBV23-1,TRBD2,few,CASSQPRGGPCDTQYF,TGCGCCAGCAGTCAACCCCGCGGGGGGCCGTGTGATACGCAGTATTTT
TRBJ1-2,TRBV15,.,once,CATSKEENYGYTF,TGTGCCACCAGCAAGGAGGAAAACTATGGCTACACCTTC